This record concerns one T cell receptor beta chain sequence. No antigen is known for it. Base qualities are not at hand, and no much larger clone is one base apart. The record originates from a study of blood T cells in healthy people across ages (dated by TCRdb to between 2014 and 2017). Looking at the study overall: Template switching captured roughly one uniquely barcoded TCR beta cDNA molecule per two T cells in model experiments. To avoid experimental bias, donors of different ages were distributed randomly across sequencing lanes. The study analyzed two additional independent replicas of 1 million unique cDNA reads from the same blood draw for two donors, one aged 18 to 30 and one aged 80 or older. Four age groups were formed from the donors: young (average 16 years), middle-aged (just under 40), aged (about 62) and long-lived (82). Using deep sequencing normalized with unique cDNA molecular identifiers, the study measured how TCR beta repertoire diversity changes with age. The investigation overall reported the following: Estimates of total diversity from one million sequenced T cells were regarded as lower bounds and underestimates. Compared with the aged group, the long-lived group had more naive CD4+ T cells, fewer expanded clones and increased TCR diversity, suggesting age selection. Observed TCR beta diversity correlated strongly with the percentage of naive T cells measured by flow cytometry. Because the CMV infection status of the donors was unknown, age-related changes in expanded clonotypes may potentially have been confounded. Observed TCR beta diversity per million T cells fell roughly linearly with age, and a significant reduction was already apparent by age roughly 40. Since profiling was done on bulk unsorted PBMCs, naive and antigen-experienced compartments could not be conclusively compared.

The CDR3 goes from the cysteine to the phenylalanine over 14 residues. Only CDR3 DNA is held: 42 bases, read in frame from base 1. CDR1 and CDR2 are read off the germline V gene as KGHSH and LQKENI. V was cut back by 5 bases and J by 4 bases, leaving a gap of 12 bases between them. Systemically healthy Caucasian individuals from Russia, over 30 in total and aged about 6 to 100 years, were included as donors. Each donor gave ten milliliters of peripheral blood, drawn into EDTA-treated Vacutainer tubes. Ficoll-Paque density-gradient centrifugation was used to isolate PBMCs, with at least 7 million per sample. Trizol reagent was used to extract total RNA from the PBMCs, yielding at least 5 micrograms per sample. For every donor, flow cytometry on a PBMC aliquot measured the percentage of naive CD45RAhigh/CD27high T cells. The method was 5' RACE. Instrument used: Illumina HiSeq 2500. A second PCR of about 6 to 11 cycles was run with a J-beta primer mix and a sample-barcoded 5' primer. A template-switch 5' adaptor carrying 12 random nucleotides introduced a unique molecular identifier onto each TCR beta cDNA molecule. Each sample yielded at least 3 million CDR3-containing paired-end reads. The Mint cDNA synthesis kit, primed by a TRBC-specific oligonucleotide, was used to synthesize first-strand cDNA from all RNA. Following uracil-DNA glycosylase treatment, a first 18-cycle PCR with universal primers M1SS and BC2_uni_R was performed on all cDNA. The authors processed their data as follows. For normalization, 1 million high-quality reads were randomly selected from each sample, with every read carrying a distinct molecular identifier. Reads sharing molecular identifiers were discarded rather than binned into consensus sequences. CDR3 identification, clonotype clustering and error correction used MiTCR with a Q25 quality threshold and the strictest error-elimination algorithm. A nonparametric unseen species model with Euler transformation was used to estimate a lower bound on total TCR beta diversity. TCRdb reprocessed the public reads (quality trimming at Q25 with fastp, clone calling with MiXCR) and kept in-frame beta chains. One record per CDR3 amino acid sequence lists the most common genes and DNA. The V and J calls and clone size come from TCRdb's table, not from the authors' own analysis. This sample lists almost 300,000 distinct CDR3 sequences; roughly 26% were detected once. The top ten clones comprise roughly 30% of the sample.

The chain uses TRBV18 and TRBJ1-5; the D gene is perhaps TRBD1, on 5 matching bases. The receptor comes from a woman aged 70-85 years in good health. The material sequenced was blood. The nucleotide sequence is TGTGCCAGCTCAGGGACGTCTGGGAATCAGCCCCAGCATTTT. Translated, it gives CASSGTSGNQPQHF.